What follows are 23 T cell receptor beta chains derived from one specimen sequenced in a study of T-cell reconstitution after alpha-beta-depleted transplantation in children. Preparation of the TCRbeta library involved a method that used unique molecular identifiers. TCRdb re-called the PCR reads with MiXCR, one entry per CDR3 protein. The sample has over 150,000 distinct CDR3 sequences, approximately 7% seen once. The material sequenced was PBMCs from the stem cell graft donor, taken from the stem cell graft. Receptors originate from a human donor who donated a stem cell graft to a child with Wiskott-Aldrich syndrome.

This clonotype was counted many times. The chain is built from TRBV29-1 and TRBJ2-3; either TRBD1 or TRBD2 may fit D (6 bases each). In germline, CDR1 is SQVTM, CDR2 ANQGSEA. CDR3 length equals 14 residues. With 7 bases removed from V and 0 bases from J, the gap between germline ends came to 14 bases. The CDR3 is CSANTGTSTDTQYF. The CDR3 coding sequence is TGCAGCGCGAACACAGGGACTAGCACAGATACGCAGTATTTT.

This clonotype appeared many times. V is TRBV5-1 and J is TRBJ2-7; 12 positions agree with TRBD2. The J segment lost 2 bases and the V segment lost 5 bases, leaving 5 bases of the junction unmatched. The CDR3 spans 15 residues. The germline gives CDR1 SGHRS, CDR2 YFSETQ. CDR3 protein: CASSRTSGGPYEQYF. CDR3 nucleotides: TGCGCCAGCAGTCGTACTAGCGGGGGGCCCTACGAGCAGTACTTC. Full variable domain (outside the CDR3, taken from reference TRBV5-1 and TRBJ2-7): KAGVTQTPRYLIKTRGQQVTLSCSPISGHRSVSWYQQTPGQGLQFLFEYFSETQRNKGNFPGRFSGRQFSNSRSEMNVSTLELGDSALYLCASSRTSGGPYEQYFGPGTRLTVT.

This clonotype was counted a few times. Here the CDR3 DNA reads TGTGCCAGCAGCTCCCAATCAACTAATGAAAAACTGTTTTTT. It translates to CASSSQSTNEKLFF. The J gene is TRBJ1-4, the V gene TRBV7-2; no clear D. CDR3 length: 14 residues. V gave up 4 bases and J gave up 0 bases, with 6 bases separating them. CDR1 is SGHTA, CDR2 FQGNSA, per germline.

This clonotype showed up many times. The V gene is TRBV7-2, the J gene TRBJ1-5; 9 nucleotides match TRBD1. From germline, CDR1 is SGHTA and CDR2 FQGNSA. The CDR3 length is 13 residues. J lost 6 bases, V lost 6 bases, and 3 bases had no gene match. The CDR3 here is CASSLQGAQPQHF. The CDR3 DNA reads as TGTGCCAGCAGTCTACAGGGGGCTCAGCCCCAGCATTTT.

This clonotype was seen ten or more times. The chain employs TRBV7-6 and TRBJ1-2, with 8 bases identical to TRBD1. This CDR3 comprises 14 residues. V lost 1 base, J lost 8 bases, and 6 bases stayed unmatched. Germline lookup yields CDR1 SGHVS and CDR2 FNYEAQ. CDR3 protein: CASSLGQGRGGYTF. The CDR3, as DNA: TGTGCCAGCAGCTTAGGACAGGGGAGGGGCGGCTACACCTTC.

This clonotype was counted many times. The V gene is TRBV12-3 or TRBV12-4, the J gene TRBJ2-7; 10 bases are shared with TRBD1. The CDR3 covers 13 residues. J gave up 7 bases and V 3 bases, and 3 bases lay outside the gene matches. The CDR3 is CASSFDRGREQYF. CDR3 bases: TGTGCCAGCAGTTTCGACAGGGGGCGAGAGCAGTACTTC.

This clonotype was observed a handful of times. The chain uses TRBV19 and TRBJ1-6; no clear D gene. V was trimmed by 6 bases and J by 0 bases, leaving 12 bases between them. The V gene's germline CDR1 is LNHDA and CDR2 SQIVND (reference sequence). CDR3 length equals 16 residues. This CDR3 reads CASSRVRSSYNSPLHF. The CDR3 DNA reads as TGTGCCAGTAGCAGAGTCAGGAGCTCCTATAATTCACCCCTCCACTTT.

The sample holds many counts of this clonotype. CDR3 coding DNA: TGTGCCAGCAGCCGCGTATACTACGAGCAGTACTTC. Protein: CASSRVYYEQYF. This chain connects TRBV6-2 or TRBV6-3 to TRBJ2-7; D is ambiguous. Germline V gene data show CDR1 as MNHEY and CDR2 as SVGEGT. The length of the CDR3 is 12 residues. Trimming removed 6 bases at V and 3 bases at J, with 9 bases between.

V is TRBV11-2 and J is TRBJ2-1, with D possibly TRBD1 on 5 matching bases. The CDR3 sequence is 14 residues long. Trimming cost V 5 bases and J 6 bases, with 14 bases left between them. The germline CDR1 and CDR2 sequences are SGHAT and FQNNGV. This CDR3 reads CASSPGQGSNEQFF. The CDR3 DNA is TGTGCCAGCAGCCCAGGCCAGGGCTCCAATGAGCAGTTCTTC.

The table lists this clonotype with many counts. This chain joins TRBV10-3 and TRBJ2-5, with 7 bases identical to TRBD2. The ends lost 3 bases at V and 1 base at J; junction bases unmatched: 5. The CDR3 runs 15 residues. The germline CDR1 and CDR2 sequences are ENHRY and SYGVKD. For the CDR3, the DNA is TGTGCCATCAGTGACCAGACGGGGGGCCAAGAGACCCAGTACTTC. Its translation: CAISDQTGGQETQYF.

This clonotype was detected ten times or more. This chain uses TRBV7-2 with TRBJ2-7, with 7 bases matching TRBD2. Germline-derived CDR1 and CDR2 are SGHTA and FQGNSA. CDR3 length: 13 amino acids. The ends lost 3 bases at V and 5 bases at J; junction bases unmatched: 4. The CDR3 protein is CASSLASGDEQYF. DNA for the CDR3: TGTGCCAGCAGCTTGGCAAGCGGGGACGAGCAGTACTTC.

The rearrangement joins TRBV5-5 to TRBJ2-1; 8 nucleotides align to TRBD1. After removal of 3 bases from V and 6 bases from J, the junction contained 5 bases not matched to a gene. There are 14 residues in the CDR3. In germline, CDR1 is SGHKS, CDR2 YYEKEE (reference sequence). The CDR3 nucleotides read TGTGCCAGCAGCTGGACAGGGAGTCCCAATGAGCAGTTCTTC. Protein sequence: CASSWTGSPNEQFF.

This clonotype has just a few counts. The genes are TRBV3-1 and TRBJ2-5, with D possibly being TRBD1 or TRBD2 (5 bases each). CDR3 size: 16 residues. In germline, CDR1 is LGHDT, CDR2 YNNKEL (reference sequence). Deletions cut 0 bases from V and 5 bases from J, with 16 bases between. The CDR3 sequence: CASSQDDYQGAETQYF. DNA for the CDR3: TGTGCCAGCAGCCAAGATGACTATCAGGGAGCGGAGACCCAGTACTTC.

This clonotype was recorded at least ten times. This chain connects TRBV2 to TRBJ2-5; D may be TRBD1 (5 bases). The CDR3 runs to 13 residues. Trimming took off 6 bases at V and 5 bases at J, with 13 bases between the two ends. The germline V gene encodes CDR1 SNHLY and CDR2 FYNNEI. The chain's CDR3 is CASSFSRVETQYF. DNA for the CDR3: TGTGCCAGCAGCTTTAGCAGGGTTGAGACCCAGTACTTC.

This clonotype was observed many times. The V call is TRBV20-1, the J call TRBJ1-2; no definite D call. V was cut by 0 bases and J by 0 bases, with 2 bases left in between. Germline-derived CDR1 and CDR2 are DFQATT and SNEGSKA (reference sequence). This CDR3 region has 12 residues. As DNA, the CDR3 is TGCAGTGCTAGAGATGCTAACTATGGCTACACCTTC. Amino acids: CSARDANYGYTF.

This clonotype was found many times. CDR3 loop: CATSTSVLAGANTGELFF. CDR3 DNA: TGTGCCACCAGCACATCAGTCTTAGCGGGAGCGAACACCGGGGAGCTGTTTTTT. V is TRBV15 and J is TRBJ2-2; 9 bases align to TRBD2. Germline-derived CDR1 and CDR2 are LNHNV and YYDKDF (reference sequence). This CDR3 region has 18 residues. Germline trimming cut 4 bases from V and 0 bases from J; bases unmatched to any gene: 9.

Ten or more counts support this clonotype. The rearrangement joins TRBV12-3 or TRBV12-4 to TRBJ2-3, with D perhaps being TRBD1 or TRBD2 (5 bases each). V was pared by 2 bases and J by 1 base, with 16 bases between. CDR3 length: 17 residues. As DNA, the CDR3 is TGTGCCAGCAGTTTATCCCTCTCCGGGGCCCGCACAGATACGCAGTATTTT. Residues: CASSLSLSGARTDTQYF.

This clonotype was recorded at least ten times. The chain is built from TRBV5-1 and TRBJ2-2; D is tentatively TRBD1 or TRBD2 (6 bases each). Per the germline V gene, CDR1 is SGHRS and CDR2 is YFSETQ. V lost 2 bases, J lost 3 bases, and 17 bases lay in between. The CDR3 covers 17 residues. As DNA, the CDR3 is TGCGCCAGCAGCTTAACCTTTAGGGGGGCCTACACCGGGGAGCTGTTTTTT. It specifies CASSLTFRGAYTGELFF.

This clonotype occurred many times. This chain joins TRBV5-1 and TRBJ2-1, with D perhaps being TRBD1 or TRBD2 (6 bases each). Germline CDR1 SGHRS, CDR2 YFSETQ. This CDR3 contains 17 residues. The V end lost 4 bases, the J end lost 8 bases, and 25 bases lay between the germline ends. The CDR3 DNA follows: TGCGCCAGCAGCCCTCGGATTCCCGGGGGCCTAGGGGATGAGCAGTTCTTC. Amino acid sequence: CASSPRIPGGLGDEQFF.

In its sample, this clonotype was seen many times. The rearrangement links TRBV7-9 to TRBJ2-7, with D unresolved. Per germline, CDR1 SEHNR and CDR2 FQNEAQ (reference sequence). The CDR3 runs 12 residues. The V end was cut by 5 bases, the J end by 3 bases, with 8 bases between. This CDR3 is CASSAPLYEQYF. The CDR3 DNA reads TGTGCCAGCAGCGCCCCTCTCTACGAGCAGTACTTC.

This clonotype has ten or more counts. This chain links TRBV15 with TRBJ2-7; the D gene could be TRBD1 or TRBD2 (5 bases each). V shed 5 bases and J shed 3 bases, with 17 bases lying between them. The CDR3 is 15 residues long. Germline V gene data show CDR1 as LNHNV and CDR2 as YYDKDF (reference sequence). In DNA, the CDR3 is TGTGCCACCAGCCCCTTCGGGGACGTCGACTACGAGCAGTACTTC. Its translation is CATSPFGDVDYEQYF.

This clonotype was seen ten or more times. The J gene is TRBJ2-7, the V gene TRBV3-1; 8 bases agree with TRBD1. V shed 4 bases, J shed 6 bases, and the junction held 8 bases outside the gene matches. Germline values: CDR1 LGHDT, CDR2 YNNKEL (reference sequence). The CDR3 totals 14 residues. For the CDR3, the DNA is TGTGCCAGCAGCCGAGGACAGGGTGTAAGCGAGCAGTACTTC. Its protein is CASSRGQGVSEQYF.

This clonotype has at least ten counts. The genes are TRBV12-3 or TRBV12-4 and TRBJ2-7; weak D call: TRBD2 (6 bases). The CDR3 has 14 amino acids. Trimming left V 4 bases short and J 4 bases short, with 14 bases between. CDR3 loop: CASSWSGRGYEQYF. The CDR3 DNA follows: TGTGCCAGCAGTTGGTCCGGGAGAGGATACGAGCAGTACTTC.